These 18 T cell receptor beta chains originate from one sample sequenced in a study of post-analysis software for immune sequencing data. Study conclusions and caveats: Patients showed TRBV5-6, TRBV5-1 and TRBV20-1 among roughly 5 TRBV segments more frequent than in controls.

Their specific antigens are unknown. cDNA libraries of TCR beta carried unique molecular identifiers. TCRdb re-called the PCR reads through MiXCR, storing one row per CDR3 protein. The sample holds about 810,000 distinct CDR3 sequences; 53% are singletons and the top ten take approximately 4.3%. The specimen sequenced was blood. The receptors here all came from a girl between 5 and 17 years old with multiple sclerosis.

This clonotype was detected only a few times. CDR3 DNA sequence: TGCGCCAGCAGCCAAGTTATTCGGGACCCCACCTACGAGCAGTACTTC. Its protein product is CASSQVIRDPTYEQYF. The rearrangement uses TRBV4-1 and TRBJ2-7; possibly TRBD1 or TRBD2 for D (5 bases each). Trimming took 1 base from V and 2 from J, leaving 15 bases between them. The CDR3 is 16 amino acids. Germline values: CDR1 MGHRA, CDR2 YSYEKL.

The chain carries TRBV7-9 and TRBJ2-5; no clear D. The CDR3 is 14 amino acids. V lost 3 bases, J lost 2 bases, and 10 bases lay in between. Germline V gene data show CDR1 as SEHNR and CDR2 as FQNEAQ (reference sequence). Written as DNA, the CDR3 is TGTGCCAGCAGCTTTTCGGCTGCACAAGAGACCCAGTACTTC. Its translation is CASSFSAAQETQYF.

This chain joins TRBV6-6 and TRBJ2-7; 12 nucleotides agree with TRBD2. The V and J ends lost 7 bases and 6 bases, in that order; junction bases with no gene match: 7. This CDR3 is built from 14 residues. Germline loops: CDR1 MNHNY, CDR2 SVGAGI (reference sequence). The CDR3 reads CASTTSGRFSEQYF. In DNA form, the CDR3 reads TGTGCCAGCACGACTAGCGGGAGATTTAGCGAGCAGTACTTC.

The chain uses TRBV27 and TRBJ2-5, with 8 bases identical to TRBD2. The CDR3 runs to 15 residues. J gave up 5 bases and V 4 bases, and 9 bases lay outside the gene matches. Germline loops: CDR1 MNHEY, CDR2 SMNVEV (reference sequence). The CDR3 nucleotides are TGTGCCAGCAGTTATAACGGGAGGGCGTCCGAGACCCAGTACTTC. Its protein is CASSYNGRASETQYF.

The CDR3 is CASSVVGGESGEQYF. CDR3 bases: TGTGCCAGCAGCGTAGTCGGAGGGGAATCTGGGGAGCAGTACTTC. The rearrangement joins TRBV9 to TRBJ2-7, with a weak D call TRBD2 (6 bases). CDR1 and CDR2 (germline): SGDLS, YYNGEE. Trimming removed 0 bases from V and 7 bases from J, with 17 bases in between. There are 15 residues in the CDR3.

This clonotype has just a few counts. The chain's CDR3 is CASSEGTLQETQYF. The CDR3 region has the DNA TGTGCCAGCAGTGAAGGGACACTCCAAGAGACCCAGTACTTC. The chain is built from TRBV6-1 and TRBJ2-5, with D perhaps matching TRBD1 (5 bases). This CDR3 region has 14 residues. V was shortened by 1 base and J by 1 base, with 7 bases between the two germline ends. Looked up from germline, CDR1 is MNHNS and CDR2 is SASEGT.

This chain connects TRBV2 to TRBJ2-5; 9 bases match TRBD2. Unmatched junction bases numbered 5, after V lost 7 bases and J lost 5 bases. The CDR3 is 13 amino acids. CDR1 is SNHLY and CDR2 is FYNNEI in the germline V gene. The CDR3 loop reads CASKASGIETQYF. Here the CDR3 DNA reads TGTGCCAGCAAAGCTAGCGGGATTGAGACCCAGTACTTC. Together with reference TRBV2 and TRBJ2-5, the CDR3 gives the full variable domain: EPEVTQTPSHQVTQMGQEVILRCVPISNHLYFYWYRQILGQKVEFLVSFYNNEISEKSEIFDDQFSVERPDGSNFTLKIRSTKLEDSAMYFCASKASGIETQYFGPGTRLLVL.

The gene calls are TRBV12-3 or TRBV12-4 and TRBJ1-2; no clear D. V lost 3 bases and J 8 bases, leaving 22 bases between the germline ends. This CDR3 region has 16 residues. For the CDR3, the DNA is TGTGCCAGCAGTTTCCCCTTCGAGCCCTCTGCGGCCGGCTACACCTTC. Translated, it gives CASSFPFEPSAAGYTF.

The chain couples TRBV10-3 to TRBJ2-7, with 7 bases aligning to TRBD1. Germline CDR1 ENHRY, CDR2 SYGVKD. Unmatched junction bases numbered 7, after V lost 2 bases and J lost 0 bases. The CDR3 runs 16 residues. DNA for the CDR3: TGTGCCATCAGTGAGCCAGGGGGACCCCTCTCCTACGAGCAGTACTTC. Translating it yields CAISEPGGPLSYEQYF.

This clonotype was found a few times. The rearrangement joins TRBV6-5 to TRBJ2-7; D is ambiguous. Trimming shortened V by 3 bases and J by 5 bases, and 14 bases separated the two germline ends. CDR3 length equals 14 residues. Germline V gene data show CDR1 as MNHEY and CDR2 as SVGAGI. The CDR3 nucleotides are TGTGCCAGCAGTTATGCGCCTGGCCGTCACGAGCAGTACTTC. Protein sequence: CASSYAPGRHEQYF.

The chain recombines TRBV2 with TRBJ1-2; D may be TRBD1 (5 bases). V dropped 6 bases and J dropped 6 bases, with 14 bases sitting between them. The CDR3 extends over 13 amino acids. Germline V lookup: CDR1 SNHLY, CDR2 FYNNEI. The CDR3 loop reads CASRTDTRDGYTF. The CDR3 DNA is TGTGCCAGCAGAACGGACACCCGGGATGGCTACACCTTC.

For this clonotype: A read error is possible here, since a much larger clone lies one base away. The chain has TRBV12-3 or TRBV12-4 and TRBJ2-4, with unresolved D. The J call may be in error: the DNA end matches TRBJ2-7 better. This CDR3 has 11 residues. The CDR3 DNA is TGTGCCGGCAGTTTGTTCCACGAGCAGTACTTC. Its translation: CAGSLFHEQYF.

This chain links TRBV10-3 with TRBJ2-7, with 7 nucleotides matching TRBD2. CDR1 is ENHRY, CDR2 SYGVKD, per germline. V shed 0 bases, J shed 0 bases, and the junction held 11 bases outside the gene matches. The CDR3 contains 18 residues. The CDR3 region is CAISESSAGLVDSYEQYF. The CDR3 DNA follows: TGTGCCATCAGTGAGTCTTCGGCAGGACTAGTAGACTCCTACGAGCAGTACTTC.

The chain carries TRBV14 and TRBJ1-6; maybe TRBD1 (5 bases). Trimming took 0 bases from V and 3 from J, leaving 9 bases between them. The CDR3 runs 16 residues. The germline gives CDR1 SGHDN, CDR2 FVKESK. Here the CDR3 reads CASSQDQGHYNSPLHF. The DNA of the CDR3 is TGTGCCAGCAGCCAAGACCAGGGCCACTATAATTCACCCCTCCACTTT.

This chain connects TRBV21-1 to TRBJ1-6. TRBV21-1 is described as a pseudogene. The CDR3 extends over 9 amino acids. The CDR3 here is CAHYSPLHF. CDR3 sequence (DNA): TGTGCCCACTACTCACCCCTCCACTTT.

This clonotype was picked up a small number of times. V gene TRBV2 combines with J gene TRBJ2-5; D is perhaps TRBD2 (6 bases). Germline lookup yields CDR1 SNHLY and CDR2 FYNNEI. V was pared by 4 bases and J by 1 base, with 13 bases between. CDR3 length: 15 amino acids. CDR3 loop: CASSVGEVGQETQYF. The CDR3 DNA is TGTGCCAGCAGTGTGGGGGAGGTGGGCCAAGAGACCCAGTACTTC.

The chain links TRBV20-1 to TRBJ2-7, with 7 bases that match TRBD2. The CDR3 has 14 residues. V trimming: 6 bases; J trimming: 5 bases; junction bases outside the gene matches: 13. CDR1 and CDR2 (germline): DFQATT, SNEGSKA (reference sequence). The CDR3 loop reads CSARSGGGIDEQYF. The CDR3 nucleotides read TGCAGTGCCCGGTCTGGGGGGGGGATCGACGAGCAGTACTTC.

The J gene is TRBJ2-7, the V gene TRBV12-3 or TRBV12-4, with 8 bases matching TRBD1. The CDR3 consists of 13 residues. The junction had 8 bases not matched to a gene; V was cut back by 5 bases and J by 8 bases. CDR3 sequence: CASSLRTGRKQYF. The CDR3 bases are TGTGCCAGCAGTCTGCGGACAGGGCGCAAGCAGTACTTC.